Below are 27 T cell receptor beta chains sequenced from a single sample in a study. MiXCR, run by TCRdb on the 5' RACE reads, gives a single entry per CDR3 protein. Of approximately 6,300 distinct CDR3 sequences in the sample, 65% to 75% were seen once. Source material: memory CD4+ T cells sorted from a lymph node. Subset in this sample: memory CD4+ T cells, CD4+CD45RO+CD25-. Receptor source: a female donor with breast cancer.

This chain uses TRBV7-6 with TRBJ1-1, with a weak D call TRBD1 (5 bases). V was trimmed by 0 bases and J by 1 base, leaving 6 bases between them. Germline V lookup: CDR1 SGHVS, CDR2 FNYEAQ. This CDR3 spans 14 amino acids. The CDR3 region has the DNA TGTGCCAGCAGCTTAGCGGGGGGGAACACTGAAGCTTTCTTT. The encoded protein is CASSLAGGNTEAFF. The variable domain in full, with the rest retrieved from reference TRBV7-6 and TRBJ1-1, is GAGVSQSPRYKVTKRGQDVALRCDPISGHVSLYWYRQALGQGPEFLTYFNYEAQQDKSGLPNDRFSAERPEGSISTLTIQRTEQRDSAMYRCASSLAGGNTEAFFGQGTRLTVV.

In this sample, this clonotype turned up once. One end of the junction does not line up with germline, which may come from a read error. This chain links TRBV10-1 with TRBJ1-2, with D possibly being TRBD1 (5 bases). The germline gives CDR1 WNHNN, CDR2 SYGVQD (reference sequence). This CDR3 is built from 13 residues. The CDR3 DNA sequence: TGTGCCATCAGCCAGGGTAGGGATTATGGCTACACCTTC. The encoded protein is CAISQGRDYGYTF.

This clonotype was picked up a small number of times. The CDR3 here is CSAPRLAGGSTDTQYF. For the CDR3, the DNA is TGCAGTGCTCCAAGACTAGCGGGGGGGAGCACAGATACGCAGTATTTT. The chain carries TRBV20-1 and TRBJ2-3, with 14 bases fitting TRBD2. The CDR3 loop spans 16 amino acids. Per germline, CDR1 DFQATT and CDR2 SNEGSKA (reference sequence). V lost 5 bases and J lost 0; bases outside the gene matches: 4.

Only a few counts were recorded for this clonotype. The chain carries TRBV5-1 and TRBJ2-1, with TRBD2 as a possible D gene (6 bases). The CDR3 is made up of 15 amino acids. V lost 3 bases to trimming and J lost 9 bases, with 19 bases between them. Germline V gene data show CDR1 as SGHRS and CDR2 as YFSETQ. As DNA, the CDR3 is TGCGCCAGCAGCTCGCTAGCGTCTGCGACGGGTGAGCAGTTCTTC. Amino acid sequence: CASSSLASATGEQFF.

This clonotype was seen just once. The CDR3 sequence is CSARDRLLAGGGDTQYF. The CDR3 coding sequence is TGCAGTGCTAGAGATAGGTTACTAGCGGGGGGGGGGGATACGCAGTATTTT. This sequence joins TRBV20-1 and TRBJ2-3, with 13 bases identical to TRBD2. Germline CDR1 reads DFQATT; CDR2 reads SNEGSKA (reference sequence). This CDR3 comprises 17 residues. V shed 0 bases and J 6 bases; nucleotides not matched to a gene: 9.

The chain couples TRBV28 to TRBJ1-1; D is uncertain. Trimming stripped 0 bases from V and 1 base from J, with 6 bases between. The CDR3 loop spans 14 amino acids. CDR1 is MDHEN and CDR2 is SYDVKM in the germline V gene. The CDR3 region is CASSLWEGNTEAFF. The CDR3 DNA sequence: TGTGCCAGCAGTTTATGGGAAGGGAACACTGAAGCTTTCTTT.

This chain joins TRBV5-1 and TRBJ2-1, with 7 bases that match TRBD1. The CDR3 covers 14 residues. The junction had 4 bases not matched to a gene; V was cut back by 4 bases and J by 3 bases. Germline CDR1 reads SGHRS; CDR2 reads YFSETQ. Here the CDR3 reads CASSPGDSYNEQFF. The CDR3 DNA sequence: TGCGCCAGCAGCCCTGGGGACAGCTACAATGAGCAGTTCTTC.

The CDR3 DNA sequence: TGTGCCAGCAGTTTGTGGGGGAGCTATGGCTACACCTTC. It translates to CASSLWGSYGYTF. The chain has TRBV12-3 or TRBV12-4 and TRBJ1-2; TRBD1 might be the D (5 bases). Trimming took off 3 bases at V and 4 bases at J, with 9 bases between the two ends. The CDR3 has 13 residues.

CDR3 bases: TGTGCCAGCAGCCGAGGGACAGCTGAAGCTTTCTTT. Protein: CASSRGTAEAFF. The chain couples TRBV7-9 to TRBJ1-1; 7 nucleotides line up with TRBD1. This CDR3 comprises 12 residues. Germline CDR1 and CDR2: SEHNR and FQNEAQ (reference sequence). J was trimmed by 6 bases and V by 5 bases; bases with no gene match: 3.

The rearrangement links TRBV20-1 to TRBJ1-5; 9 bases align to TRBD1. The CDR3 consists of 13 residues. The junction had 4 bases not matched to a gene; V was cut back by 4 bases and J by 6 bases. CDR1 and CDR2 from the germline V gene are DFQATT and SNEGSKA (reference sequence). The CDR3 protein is CSATDRGSQPQHF. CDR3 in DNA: TGCAGTGCTACGGACAGGGGTAGTCAGCCCCAGCATTTT.

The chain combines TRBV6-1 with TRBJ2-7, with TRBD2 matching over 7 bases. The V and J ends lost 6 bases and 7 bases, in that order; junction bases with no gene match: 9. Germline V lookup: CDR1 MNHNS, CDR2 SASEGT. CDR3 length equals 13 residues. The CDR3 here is CASSRGRAVEQYF. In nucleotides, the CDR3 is TGTGCCAGCAGCCGCGGGAGAGCCGTGGAGCAGTACTTC.

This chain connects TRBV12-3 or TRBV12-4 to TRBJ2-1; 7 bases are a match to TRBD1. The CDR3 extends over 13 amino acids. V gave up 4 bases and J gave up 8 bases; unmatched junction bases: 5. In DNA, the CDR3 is TGTGCCAGCAGTTACAGGGGTGGCGATGAGCAGTTCTTC. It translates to CASSYRGGDEQFF.

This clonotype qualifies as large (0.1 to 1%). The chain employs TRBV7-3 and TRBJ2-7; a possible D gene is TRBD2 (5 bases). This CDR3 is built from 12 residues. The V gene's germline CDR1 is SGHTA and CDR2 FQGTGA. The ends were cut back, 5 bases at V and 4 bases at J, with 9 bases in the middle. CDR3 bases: TGTGCCAGCAGCGACGAGCGGTACGAGCAGTACTTC. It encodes CASSDERYEQYF.

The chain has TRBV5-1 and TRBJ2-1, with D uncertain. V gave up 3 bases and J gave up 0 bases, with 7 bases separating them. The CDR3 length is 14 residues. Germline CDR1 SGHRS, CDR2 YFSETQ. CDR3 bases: TGCGCCAGCAGCTGGATGAGCTCCTACAATGAGCAGTTCTTC. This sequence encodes CASSWMSSYNEQFF.

CDR3: CATSGGQGASPLHF. CDR3 sequence (DNA): TGTGCCACCAGCGGAGGACAGGGGGCTTCACCCCTCCACTTT. The chain carries TRBV15 and TRBJ1-6; 11 nucleotides agree with TRBD1. The CDR3 has 14 residues. Losses at the gene ends were 5 bases for V and 9 bases for J; bases not matched to a gene: 3. The V gene's germline CDR1 is LNHNV and CDR2 YYDKDF (reference sequence).

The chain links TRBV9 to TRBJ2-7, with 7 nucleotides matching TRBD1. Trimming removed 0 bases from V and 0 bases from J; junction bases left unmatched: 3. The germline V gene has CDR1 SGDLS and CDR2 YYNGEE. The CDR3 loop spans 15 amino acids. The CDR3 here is CASSVGAGGSYEQYF. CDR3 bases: TGTGCCAGCAGCGTAGGGGCAGGGGGCTCCTACGAGCAGTACTTC.

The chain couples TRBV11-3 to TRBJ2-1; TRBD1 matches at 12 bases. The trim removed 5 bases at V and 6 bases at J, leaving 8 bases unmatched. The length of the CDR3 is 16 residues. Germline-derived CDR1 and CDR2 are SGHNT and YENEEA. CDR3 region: CASSRTGTGGLNEQFF. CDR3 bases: TGTGCCAGCAGCCGGACCGGGACAGGGGGCCTCAATGAGCAGTTCTTC.

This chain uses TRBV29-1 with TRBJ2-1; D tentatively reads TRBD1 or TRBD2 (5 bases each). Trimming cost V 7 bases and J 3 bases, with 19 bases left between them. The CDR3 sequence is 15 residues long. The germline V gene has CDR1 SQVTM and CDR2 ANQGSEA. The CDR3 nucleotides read TGCAGCGCTCAACCGGGACCAGTAGGCTACAATGAGCAGTTCTTC. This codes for CSAQPGPVGYNEQFF.

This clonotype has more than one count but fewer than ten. CDR3 amino acids: CSASFVSDEQFF. The CDR3 nucleotides are TGCAGTGCTAGTTTTGTCAGCGATGAGCAGTTCTTC. The chain links TRBV20-1 to TRBJ2-1, with D hard to call. Trimming cost V 3 bases and J 8 bases, with 11 bases left between them. Germline CDR1 DFQATT, CDR2 SNEGSKA (reference sequence). The CDR3 has 12 amino acids.

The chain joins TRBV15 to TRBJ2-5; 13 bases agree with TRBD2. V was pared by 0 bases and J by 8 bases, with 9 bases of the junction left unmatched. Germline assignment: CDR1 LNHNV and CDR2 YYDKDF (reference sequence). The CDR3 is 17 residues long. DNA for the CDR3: TGTGCCACCAGCAGAGAGGTTATGACTAGCGGGAGGCTAACCCAGTACTTC. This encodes CATSREVMTSGRLTQYF.

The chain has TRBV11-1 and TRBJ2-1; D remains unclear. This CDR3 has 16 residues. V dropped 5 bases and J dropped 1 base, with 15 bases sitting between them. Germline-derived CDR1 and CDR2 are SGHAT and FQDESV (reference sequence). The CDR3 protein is CASSGWGTPSYNEQFF. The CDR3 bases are TGTGCCAGCAGCGGGTGGGGTACCCCTTCCTACAATGAGCAGTTCTTC.

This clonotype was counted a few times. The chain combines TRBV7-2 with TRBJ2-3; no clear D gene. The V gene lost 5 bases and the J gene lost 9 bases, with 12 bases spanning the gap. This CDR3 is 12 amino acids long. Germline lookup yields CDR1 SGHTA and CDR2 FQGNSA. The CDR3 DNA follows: TGTGCCAGCAGCGCCCTCGATAACACGCAGTATTTT. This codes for CASSALDNTQYF. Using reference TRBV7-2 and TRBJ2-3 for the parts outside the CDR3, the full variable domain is GAGVSQSPSNKVTEKGKDVELRCDPISGHTALYWYRQSLGQGLEFLIYFQGNSAPDKSGLPSDRFSAERTGGSVSTLTIQRTQQEDSAVYLCASSALDNTQYFGPGTRLTVL.

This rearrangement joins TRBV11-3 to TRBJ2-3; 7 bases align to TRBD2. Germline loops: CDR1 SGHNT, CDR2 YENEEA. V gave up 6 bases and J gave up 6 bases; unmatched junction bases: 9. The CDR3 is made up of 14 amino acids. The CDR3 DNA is TGTGCCAGCAGACCCGGACTAGATGCCGATACGCAGTATTTT. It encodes CASRPGLDADTQYF.

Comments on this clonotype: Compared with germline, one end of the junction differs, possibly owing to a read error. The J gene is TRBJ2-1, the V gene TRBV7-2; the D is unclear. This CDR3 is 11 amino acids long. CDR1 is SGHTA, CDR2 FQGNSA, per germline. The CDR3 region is CACSLILEQFF. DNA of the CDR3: TGTGCCTGCAGCTTAATTCTTGAGCAGTTCTTC.

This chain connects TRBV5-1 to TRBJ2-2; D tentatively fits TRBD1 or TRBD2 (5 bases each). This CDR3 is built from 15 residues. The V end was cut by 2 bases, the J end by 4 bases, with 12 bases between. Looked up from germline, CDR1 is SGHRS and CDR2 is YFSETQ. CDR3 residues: CASSFTGQGTGELFF. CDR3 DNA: TGCGCCAGCAGCTTCACGGGGCAGGGCACCGGGGAGCTGTTTTTT.

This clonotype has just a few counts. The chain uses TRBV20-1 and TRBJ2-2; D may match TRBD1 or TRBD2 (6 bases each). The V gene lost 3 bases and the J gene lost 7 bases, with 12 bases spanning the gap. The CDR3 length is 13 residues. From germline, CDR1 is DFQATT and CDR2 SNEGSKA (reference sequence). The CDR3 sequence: CSASAGQGGELFF. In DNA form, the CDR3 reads TGCAGTGCTAGCGCGGGACAAGGCGGGGAGCTGTTTTTT.

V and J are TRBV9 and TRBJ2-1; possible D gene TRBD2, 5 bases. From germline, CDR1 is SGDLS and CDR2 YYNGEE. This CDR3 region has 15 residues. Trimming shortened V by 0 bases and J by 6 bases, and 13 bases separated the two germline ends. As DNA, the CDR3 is TGTGCCAGCAGCGTAGCAGAGGGCGCAGTCAATGAGCAGTTCTTC. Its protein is CASSVAEGAVNEQFF.